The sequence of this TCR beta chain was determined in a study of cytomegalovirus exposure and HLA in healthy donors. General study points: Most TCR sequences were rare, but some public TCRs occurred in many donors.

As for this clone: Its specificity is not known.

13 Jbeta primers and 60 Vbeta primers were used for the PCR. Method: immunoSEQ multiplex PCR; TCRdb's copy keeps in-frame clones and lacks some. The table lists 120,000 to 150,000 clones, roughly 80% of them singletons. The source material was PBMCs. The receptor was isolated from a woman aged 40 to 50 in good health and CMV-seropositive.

This CDR3 reads CASSSLAGGLSGANVLTF. CDR3 coding DNA: TGTGCCAGCAGCTCCCTAGCGGGGGGGCTATCTGGGGCCAACGTCCTGACTTTC. V usage is TRBV5-6 and J usage is TRBJ2-6, with TRBD2 matching 12 bases. The V segment lost 3 bases and the J segment 1 base; nucleotides outside the gene matches: 5. The CDR3 extends over 18 amino acids. Germline V lookup: CDR1 SGHDT, CDR2 YYEEEE.